These T cell receptor beta chains were read from a single sample in a study of T-cell reconstitution after alpha-beta-depleted transplantation in children. TCRdb re-called the PCR reads through MiXCR, storing one row per CDR3 protein. The sample holds 190,000 or so distinct CDR3 sequences, about 6.8% seen once. The sequencing used PBMCs from the stem cell graft donor, collected from the stem cell graft. These receptors came from a human donor who donated a stem cell graft to a child with Wiskott-Aldrich syndrome. CDR3s include the opening cysteine and the closing phenylalanine or tryptophan. Fields, in order: clone size, J gene, CDR3 length, D gene, V gene, CDR3 protein, CDR3 DNA. The D gene is left open where the match is weak. Rows give clone size only sometimes, using once, few, many, or a class for an expanded clone.

clone size: medium-sized
J gene: TRBJ2-1
CDR3 length: 14
D gene: TRBD1
V gene: TRBV5-1
CDR3 protein: CASSLRGRVDEQFF
CDR3 DNA: TGCGCCAGCAGCTTAAGGGGGCGCGTCGATGAGCAGTTCTTC

clone size: -
J gene: TRBJ2-3
CDR3 length: 14
D gene: -
V gene: TRBV5-1
CDR3 protein: CASSSTGWGDTQYF
CDR3 DNA: TGCGCCAGCAGCTCCACAGGGTGGGGAGATACGCAGTATTTT

clone size: many
J gene: TRBJ1-2
CDR3 length: 13
D gene: -
V gene: TRBV5-1
CDR3 protein: CASSRGDLYGYTF
CDR3 DNA: TGCGCCAGCAGCCGAGGAGACCTCTATGGCTACACCTTC

clone size: few
J gene: TRBJ1-1
CDR3 length: 13
D gene: -
V gene: TRBV5-1
CDR3 protein: CASSLGYRAEAFF
CDR3 DNA: TGCGCCAGCAGCTTGGGATATAGGGCTGAAGCTTTCTTT

clone size: many
J gene: TRBJ2-7
CDR3 length: 15
D gene: -
V gene: TRBV5-1
CDR3 protein: CASSLGLAGTYEQYF
CDR3 DNA: TGCGCCAGCAGCTTGGGTCTTGCAGGCACCTACGAGCAGTACTTC

clone size: many
J gene: TRBJ2-5
CDR3 length: 13
D gene: -
V gene: TRBV5-1
CDR3 protein: CASSFAGLETQYF
CDR3 DNA: TGCGCCAGCAGCTTTGCGGGGTTGGAGACCCAGTACTTC

clone size: many
J gene: TRBJ1-6
CDR3 length: 16
D gene: -
V gene: TRBV20-1
CDR3 protein: CIARDWLVGDNSPLHF
CDR3 DNA: TGCATTGCTAGAGATTGGTTGGTTGGGGATAATTCACCCCTCCACTTT

clone size: many
J gene: TRBJ2-7
CDR3 length: 16
D gene: TRBD1
V gene: TRBV7-9
CDR3 protein: CASSPKGQGVVYEQYF
CDR3 DNA: TGTGCCAGCAGCCCGAAGGGACAGGGAGTCGTATACGAGCAGTACTTC

clone size: -
J gene: TRBJ2-1
CDR3 length: 19
D gene: -
V gene: TRBV11-2
CDR3 protein: CASSRRPDRDGRVLNEQFF
CDR3 DNA: TGTGCCAGCAGCCGCCGCCCGGACAGGGATGGGAGGGTTTTGAATGAGCAGTTCTTC

clone size: many
J gene: TRBJ2-7
CDR3 length: 13
D gene: -
V gene: TRBV4-3
CDR3 protein: CASSQAVTYEQYF
CDR3 DNA: TGCGCCAGCAGCCAAGCCGTAACCTACGAGCAGTACTTC

clone size: many
J gene: TRBJ2-1
CDR3 length: 16
D gene: -
V gene: TRBV14
CDR3 protein: CASSQDSREIDNEQFF
CDR3 DNA: TGTGCCAGCAGCCAAGATTCTAGGGAGATCGACAATGAGCAGTTCTTC

clone size: many
J gene: TRBJ2-1
CDR3 length: 13
D gene: -
V gene: TRBV27
CDR3 protein: CASSTRGDGEQFF
CDR3 DNA: TGTGCCAGCAGCACTAGAGGCGACGGTGAGCAGTTCTTC

clone size: many
J gene: TRBJ2-7
CDR3 length: 15
D gene: TRBD2
V gene: TRBV7-2
CDR3 protein: CASSLTSGPAYEQYF
CDR3 DNA: TGTGCCAGCAGCTTAACTAGCGGACCAGCCTACGAGCAGTACTTC

clone size: many
J gene: TRBJ1-2
CDR3 length: 10
D gene: -
V gene: TRBV20-1
CDR3 protein: CSASYYGYTF
CDR3 DNA: TGCAGTGCTAGCTACTATGGCTACACCTTC

clone size: -
J gene: TRBJ2-6
CDR3 length: 17
D gene: -
V gene: TRBV5-1
CDR3 protein: CASKAQGVLSGANVLTF
CDR3 DNA: TGCGCCAGTAAGGCACAGGGAGTCCTCTCTGGGGCCAACGTCCTGACTTTC

clone size: many
J gene: TRBJ1-2
CDR3 length: 13
D gene: -
V gene: TRBV12-3/TRBV12-4
CDR3 protein: CASTGAHNYGYTF
CDR3 DNA: TGTGCCAGCACGGGGGCGCATAACTATGGCTACACCTTC

clone size: many
J gene: TRBJ1-1
CDR3 length: 13
D gene: -
V gene: TRBV7-2
CDR3 protein: CASSLYMNTEAFF
CDR3 DNA: TGTGCCAGCAGCTTGTACATGAACACTGAAGCTTTCTTT

clone size: many
J gene: TRBJ1-3
CDR3 length: 17
D gene: -
V gene: TRBV6-5
CDR3 protein: CASSSPRQSNSGNTIYF
CDR3 DNA: TGTGCCAGCAGTTCCCCGCGTCAGAGCAACTCTGGAAACACCATATATTTT

clone size: many
J gene: TRBJ2-2
CDR3 length: 14
D gene: -
V gene: TRBV4-1
CDR3 protein: CASSQDRVTGELFF
CDR3 DNA: TGCGCCAGCAGCCAAGATCGTGTCACCGGGGAGCTGTTTTTT

clone size: many
J gene: TRBJ2-4
CDR3 length: 13
D gene: -
V gene: TRBV12-3/TRBV12-4
CDR3 protein: CASSLRRTNIQYF
CDR3 DNA: TGTGCCAGCAGTTTACGCAGAACAAACATTCAGTACTTC

clone size: many
J gene: TRBJ2-7
CDR3 length: 12
D gene: -
V gene: TRBV29-1
CDR3 protein: CSVGGESYEQYF
CDR3 DNA: TGCAGCGTTGGTGGGGAGTCCTACGAGCAGTACTTC

clone size: few
J gene: TRBJ2-1
CDR3 length: 14
D gene: -
V gene: TRBV3-1
CDR3 protein: CASSQSGSVGEQFF
CDR3 DNA: TGTGCCAGCAGCCAAAGTGGTAGCGTCGGCGAGCAGTTCTTC

clone size: -
J gene: TRBJ2-5
CDR3 length: 19
D gene: TRBD1
V gene: TRBV24-1
CDR3 protein: CATSVGQGGAGPYQETQYF
CDR3 DNA: TGTGCCACCAGTGTTGGACAGGGCGGGGCGGGGCCTTACCAAGAGACCCAGTACTTC

clone size: few
J gene: TRBJ2-1
CDR3 length: 14
D gene: -
V gene: TRBV18
CDR3 protein: CASSPFTPRNEQFF
CDR3 DNA: TGTGCCAGCTCACCCTTTACCCCCAGGAATGAGCAGTTCTTC

clone size: many
J gene: TRBJ1-1
CDR3 length: 21
D gene: TRBD1
V gene: TRBV10-3
CDR3 protein: CAISWSNPRTGQGSMNTEAFF
CDR3 DNA: TGTGCCATCAGTTGGTCCAATCCCAGGACCGGACAGGGCTCGATGAACACTGAAGCTTTCTTT

clone size: many
J gene: TRBJ1-5
CDR3 length: 15
D gene: -
V gene: TRBV2
CDR3 protein: CASRWEGDSNQPQHF
CDR3 DNA: TGTGCCAGCAGATGGGAGGGAGATAGCAATCAGCCCCAGCATTTT

clone size: many
J gene: TRBJ1-5
CDR3 length: 14
D gene: TRBD1
V gene: TRBV7-9
CDR3 protein: CASSQGTANQPQHF
CDR3 DNA: TGTGCCAGCAGCCAGGGGACAGCTAATCAGCCCCAGCATTTT

clone size: few
J gene: TRBJ2-3
CDR3 length: 15
D gene: -
V gene: TRBV29-1
CDR3 protein: CSVEAPGLGTDTQYF
CDR3 DNA: TGCAGCGTTGAAGCTCCGGGGCTGGGCACAGATACGCAGTATTTT

clone size: many
J gene: TRBJ2-1
CDR3 length: 19
D gene: -
V gene: TRBV12-3/TRBV12-4
CDR3 protein: CASSLVFGSSRSSYNEQFF
CDR3 DNA: TGTGCCAGCAGTTTAGTCTTTGGGTCTAGCAGAAGCTCCTACAATGAGCAGTTCTTC

clone size: -
J gene: TRBJ2-7
CDR3 length: 14
D gene: -
V gene: TRBV18
CDR3 protein: CASSPLSGSYEQYF
CDR3 DNA: TGTGCCAGCTCACCACTTTCGGGATCCTACGAGCAGTACTTC

clone size: few
J gene: TRBJ2-2
CDR3 length: 15
D gene: -
V gene: TRBV11-3
CDR3 protein: CASSLSRGVAGELFF
CDR3 DNA: TGTGCCAGCAGCTTATCCCGTGGAGTGGCCGGGGAGCTGTTTTTT

clone size: few
J gene: TRBJ2-7
CDR3 length: 12
D gene: -
V gene: TRBV2
CDR3 protein: CASSEMLGEQYF
CDR3 DNA: TGTGCCAGCAGTGAGATGCTGGGGGAGCAGTACTTC

clone size: many
J gene: TRBJ1-5
CDR3 length: 14
D gene: -
V gene: TRBV28
CDR3 protein: CASRETGSNQPQHF
CDR3 DNA: TGTGCCAGCAGGGAGACAGGTAGCAATCAGCCCCAGCATTTT

clone size: many
J gene: TRBJ1-3
CDR3 length: 18
D gene: -
V gene: TRBV25-1
CDR3 protein: CASSEYRRGERSGNTIYF
CDR3 DNA: TGTGCCAGCAGTGAATATCGTCGGGGAGAACGCTCTGGAAACACCATATATTTT

clone size: many
J gene: TRBJ2-1
CDR3 length: 13
D gene: -
V gene: TRBV20-1
CDR3 protein: CRGARGPLGEQFF
CDR3 DNA: TGCAGGGGGGCTCGGGGGCCACTAGGTGAGCAGTTCTTC

clone size: many
J gene: TRBJ2-1
CDR3 length: 15
D gene: TRBD1
V gene: TRBV29-1
CDR3 protein: CSVRLGTGISNEQFF
CDR3 DNA: TGCAGCGTTCGACTTGGGACAGGGATATCCAATGAGCAGTTCTTC

clone size: many
J gene: TRBJ2-4
CDR3 length: 13
D gene: -
V gene: TRBV29-1
CDR3 protein: CSVVASPRNIQYF
CDR3 DNA: TGCAGCGTTGTTGCTAGCCCTAGAAACATTCAGTACTTC

clone size: -
J gene: TRBJ1-6
CDR3 length: 16
D gene: TRBD1
V gene: TRBV7-6
CDR3 protein: CASSHPSGTGNSPLHF
CDR3 DNA: TGTGCCAGCAGCCACCCGTCCGGGACAGGGAATTCACCCCTCCACTTT

clone size: many
J gene: TRBJ2-3
CDR3 length: 17
D gene: TRBD2
V gene: TRBV27
CDR3 protein: CASSLSGRSEGGDTQYF
CDR3 DNA: TGTGCCAGCAGTTTAAGCGGGAGGAGTGAGGGCGGAGATACGCAGTATTTT

clone size: -
J gene: TRBJ1-2
CDR3 length: 16
D gene: -
V gene: TRBV19
CDR3 protein: CASSLAGSHGRYGYTF
CDR3 DNA: TGTGCCAGTAGTCTTGCGGGAAGCCACGGCCGCTATGGCTACACCTTC

clone size: many
J gene: TRBJ1-5
CDR3 length: 14
D gene: TRBD1
V gene: TRBV20-1
CDR3 protein: CSASPDRIDQPQHF
CDR3 DNA: TGCAGTGCTAGCCCGGACAGGATAGATCAGCCCCAGCATTTT

clone size: many
J gene: TRBJ2-7
CDR3 length: 15
D gene: -
V gene: TRBV6-5
CDR3 protein: CASSSPQRATYEQYF
CDR3 DNA: TGTGCCAGCAGTTCCCCACAGAGGGCCACCTACGAGCAGTACTTC

clone size: many
J gene: TRBJ2-5
CDR3 length: 18
D gene: TRBD2
V gene: TRBV20-1
CDR3 protein: CSARELWVSGGRQETQYF
CDR3 DNA: TGCAGTGCTAGAGAGTTGTGGGTTAGCGGGGGCCGGCAAGAGACCCAGTACTTC

clone size: -
J gene: TRBJ2-5
CDR3 length: 13
D gene: -
V gene: TRBV20-1
CDR3 protein: CSARDVSLETQYF
CDR3 DNA: TGCAGTGCTAGAGATGTTAGTCTAGAGACCCAGTACTTC

clone size: -
J gene: TRBJ2-1
CDR3 length: 15
D gene: TRBD2
V gene: TRBV5-1
CDR3 protein: CASSPGLAGGEEQFF
CDR3 DNA: TGCGCCAGCAGCCCGGGACTAGCGGGGGGAGAGGAGCAGTTCTTC

clone size: -
J gene: TRBJ2-7
CDR3 length: 13
D gene: TRBD1
V gene: TRBV30
CDR3 protein: CAWSSITGDEQYF
CDR3 DNA: TGTGCCTGGAGTTCTATTACAGGGGACGAGCAGTACTTC

clone size: many
J gene: TRBJ1-2
CDR3 length: 14
D gene: -
V gene: TRBV24-1
CDR3 protein: CATSDPRGGYGYTF
CDR3 DNA: TGTGCCACCAGTGATCCCAGGGGCGGCTATGGCTACACCTTC